The clone carrying this T cell receptor beta chain is medium-sized in the sample. Its specificity is not known. The data belong to a study of cytomegalovirus exposure and HLA in healthy donors. The CDR3 runs 15 residues. The V end lost 1 base, the J end lost 1 base, and 10 bases lay between the germline ends. The V gene's germline CDR1 is SEHNR and CDR2 FQNEAQ (reference sequence). Study findings and constraints: Several of the most significant clusters appeared, in a later analysis, to be linked to common viral pathogens.

This PCR relied on a set of 60 Vbeta primers and 13 Jbeta primers. Clones were sequenced by immunoSEQ multiplex PCR, and TCRdb holds only the in-frame ones, with some missing. The sample holds about 140,000 clones, about 61% seen once. The sequence derives from a male donor in good health and CMV-seronegative. What was sequenced was PBMCs. This sequence joins TRBV7-9 and TRBJ1-1; D gene uncertain. This CDR3 reads CASSLVWAANTEAFF. CDR3 sequence (DNA): TGTGCCAGCAGCTTAGTATGGGCCGCGAACACTGAAGCTTTCTTT. Drawing the rest from reference TRBV7-9 and TRBJ1-1, the complete variable domain is DTGVSQNPRHKITKRGQNVTFRCDPISEHNRLYWYRQTLGQGPEFLTYFQNEAQLEKSRLLSDRFSAERPKGSFSTLEIQRTEQGDSAMYLCASSLVWAANTEAFFGQGTRLTVV.